This TCR beta chain was recorded in a study of blood T cell repertoires in COVID-19. This clone was observed a single time. TCRdb's table, derived via immunoSEQ multiplex PCR, lists solely in-frame clones and lacks some. The sample shows 470,000 or so clones, around nine tenths of them seen only once. Sample: PBMCs or T cells enriched from blood (not recorded which). The origin of this receptor is a woman under 30 with acute COVID-19.

CDR3 in amino acids: CASSVEGEDSSYEQYF. The DNA of the CDR3 is TGTGCCAGCAGCGTAGAGGGAGAGGACAGTTCCTACGAGCAGTACTTC. The J gene is TRBJ2-7, the V gene TRBV9, with a weak D call TRBD1 (6 bases). V lost 0 bases and J lost 1, with 14 bases in between. The CDR3 has 16 amino acids. Germline V CDR1 and CDR2: SGDLS, YYNGEE.